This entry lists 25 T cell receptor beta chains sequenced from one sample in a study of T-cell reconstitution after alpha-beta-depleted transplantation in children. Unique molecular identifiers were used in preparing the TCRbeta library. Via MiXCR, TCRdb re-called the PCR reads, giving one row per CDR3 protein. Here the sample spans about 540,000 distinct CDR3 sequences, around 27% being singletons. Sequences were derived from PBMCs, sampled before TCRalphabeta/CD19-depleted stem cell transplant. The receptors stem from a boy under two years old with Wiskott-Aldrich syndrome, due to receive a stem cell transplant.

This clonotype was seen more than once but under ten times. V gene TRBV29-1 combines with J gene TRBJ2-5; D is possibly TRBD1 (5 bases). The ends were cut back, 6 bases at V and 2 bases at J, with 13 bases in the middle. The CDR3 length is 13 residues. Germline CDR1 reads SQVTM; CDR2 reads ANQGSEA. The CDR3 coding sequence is TGCAGCGTGGCAGGGTTACTTCAAGAGACCCAGTACTTC. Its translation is CSVAGLLQETQYF.

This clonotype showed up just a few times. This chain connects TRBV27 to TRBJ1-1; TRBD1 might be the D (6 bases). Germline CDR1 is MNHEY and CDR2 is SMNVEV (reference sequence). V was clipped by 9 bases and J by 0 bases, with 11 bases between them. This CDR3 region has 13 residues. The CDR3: CASGQRMNTEAFF. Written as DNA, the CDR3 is TGTGCCAGTGGACAGAGGATGAACACTGAAGCTTTCTTT.

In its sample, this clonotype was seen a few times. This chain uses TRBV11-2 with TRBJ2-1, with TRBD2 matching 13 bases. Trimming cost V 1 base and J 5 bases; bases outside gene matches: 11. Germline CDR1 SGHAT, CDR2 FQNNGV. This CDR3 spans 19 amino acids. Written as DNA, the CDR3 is TGTGCCAGCAGCTTAGGGGGCAAGACTAGCGGGAGGACTAACAATGAGCAGTTCTTC. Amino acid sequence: CASSLGGKTSGRTNNEQFF.

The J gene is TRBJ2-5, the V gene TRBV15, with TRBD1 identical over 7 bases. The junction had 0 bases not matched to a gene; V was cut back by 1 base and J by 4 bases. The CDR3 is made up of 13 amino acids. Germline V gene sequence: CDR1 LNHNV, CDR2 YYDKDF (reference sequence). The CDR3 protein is CATSRGQGETQYF. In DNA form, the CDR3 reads TGTGCCACCAGCAGAGGACAGGGAGAGACCCAGTACTTC.

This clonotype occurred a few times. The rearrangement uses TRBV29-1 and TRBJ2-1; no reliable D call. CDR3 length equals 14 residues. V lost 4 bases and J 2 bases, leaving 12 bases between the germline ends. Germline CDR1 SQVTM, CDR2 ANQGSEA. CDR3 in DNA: TGCAGCGTTGTGGGGTTATTTACCTACAATGAGCAGTTCTTC. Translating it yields CSVVGLFTYNEQFF.

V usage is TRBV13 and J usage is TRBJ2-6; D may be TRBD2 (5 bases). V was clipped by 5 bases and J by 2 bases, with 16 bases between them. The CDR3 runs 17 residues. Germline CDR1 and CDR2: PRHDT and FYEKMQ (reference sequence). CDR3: CASSLAHRRTGANVLTF. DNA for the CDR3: TGTGCCAGCAGCCTAGCCCACAGACGGACTGGGGCCAACGTCCTGACTTTC.

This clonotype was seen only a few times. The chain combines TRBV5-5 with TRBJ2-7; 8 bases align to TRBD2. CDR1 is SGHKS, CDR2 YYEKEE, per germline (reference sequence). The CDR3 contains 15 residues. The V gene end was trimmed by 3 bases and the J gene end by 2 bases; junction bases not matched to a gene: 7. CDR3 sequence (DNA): TGTGCCAGCAGCTCGGACGCGGGAGGAACCTACGAGCAGTACTTC. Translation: CASSSDAGGTYEQYF. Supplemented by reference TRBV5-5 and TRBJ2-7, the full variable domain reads DAGVTQSPTHLIKTRGQQVTLRCSPISGHKSVSWYQQVLGQGPQFIFQYYEKEERGRGNFPDRFSARQFPNYSSELNVNALLLGDSALYLCASSSDAGGTYEQYFGPGTRLTVT.

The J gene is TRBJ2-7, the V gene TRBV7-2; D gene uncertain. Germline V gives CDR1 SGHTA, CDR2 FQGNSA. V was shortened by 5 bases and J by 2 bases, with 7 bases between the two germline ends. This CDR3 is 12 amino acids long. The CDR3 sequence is CASSVQTYEQYF. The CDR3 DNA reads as TGTGCCAGCAGCGTCCAAACCTACGAGCAGTACTTC. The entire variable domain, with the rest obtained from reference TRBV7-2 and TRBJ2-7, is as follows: GAGVSQSPSNKVTEKGKDVELRCDPISGHTALYWYRQSLGQGLEFLIYFQGNSAPDKSGLPSDRFSAERTGGSVSTLTIQRTQQEDSAVYLCASSVQTYEQYFGPGTRLTVT.

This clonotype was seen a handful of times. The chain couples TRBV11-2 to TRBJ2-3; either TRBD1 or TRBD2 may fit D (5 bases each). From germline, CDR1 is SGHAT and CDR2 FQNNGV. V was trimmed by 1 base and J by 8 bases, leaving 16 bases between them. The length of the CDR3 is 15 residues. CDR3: CASSLVSEGIRTQYF. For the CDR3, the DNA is TGTGCCAGCAGCTTAGTAAGTGAGGGGATCCGTACGCAGTATTTT.

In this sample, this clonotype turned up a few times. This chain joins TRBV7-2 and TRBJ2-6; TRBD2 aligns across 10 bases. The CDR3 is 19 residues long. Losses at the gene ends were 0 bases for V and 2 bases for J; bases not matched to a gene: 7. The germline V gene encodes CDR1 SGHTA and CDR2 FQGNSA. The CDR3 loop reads CASSLALLAGVTGANVLTF. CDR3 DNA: TGTGCCAGCAGCTTAGCCCTCCTAGCGGGAGTCACTGGGGCCAACGTCCTGACTTTC.

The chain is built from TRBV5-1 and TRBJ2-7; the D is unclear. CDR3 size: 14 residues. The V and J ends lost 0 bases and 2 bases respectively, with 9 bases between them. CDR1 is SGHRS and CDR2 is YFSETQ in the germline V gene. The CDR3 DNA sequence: TGCGCCAGCAGCTTGGGTCCCACCCCCTACGAGCAGTACTTC. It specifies CASSLGPTPYEQYF.

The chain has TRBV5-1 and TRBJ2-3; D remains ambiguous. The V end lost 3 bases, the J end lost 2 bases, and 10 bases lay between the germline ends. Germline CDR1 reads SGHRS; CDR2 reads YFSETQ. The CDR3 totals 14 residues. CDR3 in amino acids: CASSWSIFTDTQYF. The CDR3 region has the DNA TGCGCCAGCAGCTGGTCAATCTTCACAGATACGCAGTATTTT.

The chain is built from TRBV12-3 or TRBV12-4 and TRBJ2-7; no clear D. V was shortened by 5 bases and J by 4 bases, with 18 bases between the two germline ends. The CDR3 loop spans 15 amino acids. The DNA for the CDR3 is TGTGCCAGCAGTCTCCGTCGGGCGGCTATTTACGAGCAGTACTTC. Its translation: CASSLRRAAIYEQYF.

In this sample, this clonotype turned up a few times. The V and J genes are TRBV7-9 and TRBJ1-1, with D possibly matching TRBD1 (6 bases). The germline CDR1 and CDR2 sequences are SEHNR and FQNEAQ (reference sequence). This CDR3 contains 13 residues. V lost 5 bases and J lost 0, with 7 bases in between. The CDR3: CASSQGMNTEAFF. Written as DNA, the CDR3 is TGTGCCAGCAGCCAGGGGATGAACACTGAAGCTTTCTTT.

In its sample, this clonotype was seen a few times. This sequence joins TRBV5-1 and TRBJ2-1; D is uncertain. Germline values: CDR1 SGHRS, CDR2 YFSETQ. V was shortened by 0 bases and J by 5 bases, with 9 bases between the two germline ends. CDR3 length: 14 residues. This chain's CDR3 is CASSLEMYNNEQFF. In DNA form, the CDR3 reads TGCGCCAGCAGCTTGGAAATGTACAACAATGAGCAGTTCTTC.

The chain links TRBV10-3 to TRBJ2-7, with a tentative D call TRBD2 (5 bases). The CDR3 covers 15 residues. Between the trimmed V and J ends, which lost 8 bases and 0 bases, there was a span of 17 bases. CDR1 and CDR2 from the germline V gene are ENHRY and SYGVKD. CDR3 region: CAIRTGLQSSYEQYF. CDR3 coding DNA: TGTGCCATCCGGACGGGGTTACAGAGCTCCTACGAGCAGTACTTC.

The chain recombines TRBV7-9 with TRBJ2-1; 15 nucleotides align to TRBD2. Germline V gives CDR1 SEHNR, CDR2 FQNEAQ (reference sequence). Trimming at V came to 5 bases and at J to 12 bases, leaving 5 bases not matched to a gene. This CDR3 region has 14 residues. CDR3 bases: TGTGCCAGCAGCCGGACTAGCGGGAGGGCCGGGCAGTTCTTC. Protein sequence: CASSRTSGRAGQFF.

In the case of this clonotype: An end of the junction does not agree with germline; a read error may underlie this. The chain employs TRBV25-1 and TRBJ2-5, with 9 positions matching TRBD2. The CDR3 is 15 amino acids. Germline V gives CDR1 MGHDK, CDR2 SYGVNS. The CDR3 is CATKRVAGDWETQNF. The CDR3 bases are TGTGCCACGAAACGGGTAGCGGGAGATTGGGAGACCCAGAACTTC.

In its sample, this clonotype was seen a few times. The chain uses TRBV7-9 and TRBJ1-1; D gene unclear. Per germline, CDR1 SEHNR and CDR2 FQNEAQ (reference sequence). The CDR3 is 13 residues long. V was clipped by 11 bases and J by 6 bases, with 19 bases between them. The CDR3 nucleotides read TGTGCCCCCAGCGAATTGGCCCCTCCTGAAGCTTTCTTT. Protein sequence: CAPSELAPPEAFF.

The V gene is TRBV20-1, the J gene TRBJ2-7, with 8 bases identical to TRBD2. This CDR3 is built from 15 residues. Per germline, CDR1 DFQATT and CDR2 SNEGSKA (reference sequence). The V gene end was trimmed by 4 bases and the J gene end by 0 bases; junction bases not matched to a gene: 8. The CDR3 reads CSAIDAGTSSYEQYF. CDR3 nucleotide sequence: TGCAGTGCTATCGATGCGGGGACTAGCTCCTACGAGCAGTACTTC.

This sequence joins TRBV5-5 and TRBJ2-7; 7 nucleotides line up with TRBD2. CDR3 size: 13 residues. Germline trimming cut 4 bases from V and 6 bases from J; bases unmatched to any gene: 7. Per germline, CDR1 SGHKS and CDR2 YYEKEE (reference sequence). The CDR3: CASSPWTSIEQYF. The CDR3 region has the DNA TGTGCCAGCAGCCCGTGGACTAGTATCGAGCAGTACTTC. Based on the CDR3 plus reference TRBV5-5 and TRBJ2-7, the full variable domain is DAGVTQSPTHLIKTRGQQVTLRCSPISGHKSVSWYQQVLGQGPQFIFQYYEKEERGRGNFPDRFSARQFPNYSSELNVNALLLGDSALYLCASSPWTSIEQYFGPGTRLTVT.

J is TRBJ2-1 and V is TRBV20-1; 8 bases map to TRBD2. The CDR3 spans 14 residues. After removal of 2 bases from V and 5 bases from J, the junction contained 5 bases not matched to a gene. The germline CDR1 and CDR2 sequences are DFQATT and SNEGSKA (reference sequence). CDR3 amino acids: CSARFAGGDNEQFF. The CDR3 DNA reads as TGCAGTGCTAGATTTGCGGGAGGAGACAATGAGCAGTTCTTC.

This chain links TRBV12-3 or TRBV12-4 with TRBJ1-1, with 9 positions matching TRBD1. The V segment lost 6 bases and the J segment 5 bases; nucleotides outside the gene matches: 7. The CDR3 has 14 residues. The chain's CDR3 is CASRNRGPGTEAFF. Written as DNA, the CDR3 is TGTGCCAGCAGGAACAGGGGGCCAGGAACTGAAGCTTTCTTT.

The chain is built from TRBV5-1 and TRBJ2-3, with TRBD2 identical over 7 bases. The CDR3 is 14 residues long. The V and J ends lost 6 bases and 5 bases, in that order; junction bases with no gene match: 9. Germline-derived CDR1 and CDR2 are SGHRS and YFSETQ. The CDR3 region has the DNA TGCGCCAGCACTCGCGGGAGAGGTGGAGATACGCAGTATTTT. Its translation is CASTRGRGGDTQYF. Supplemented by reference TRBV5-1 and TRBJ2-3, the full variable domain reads KAGVTQTPRYLIKTRGQQVTLSCSPISGHRSVSWYQQTPGQGLQFLFEYFSETQRNKGNFPGRFSGRQFSNSRSEMNVSTLELGDSALYLCASTRGRGGDTQYFGPGTRLTVL.

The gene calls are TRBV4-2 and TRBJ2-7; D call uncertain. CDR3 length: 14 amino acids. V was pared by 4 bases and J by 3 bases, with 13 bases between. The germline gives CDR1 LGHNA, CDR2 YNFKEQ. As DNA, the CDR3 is TGTGCCAGCAGCCCATACGGAGCCTTCTACGAGCAGTACTTC. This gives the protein CASSPYGAFYEQYF.